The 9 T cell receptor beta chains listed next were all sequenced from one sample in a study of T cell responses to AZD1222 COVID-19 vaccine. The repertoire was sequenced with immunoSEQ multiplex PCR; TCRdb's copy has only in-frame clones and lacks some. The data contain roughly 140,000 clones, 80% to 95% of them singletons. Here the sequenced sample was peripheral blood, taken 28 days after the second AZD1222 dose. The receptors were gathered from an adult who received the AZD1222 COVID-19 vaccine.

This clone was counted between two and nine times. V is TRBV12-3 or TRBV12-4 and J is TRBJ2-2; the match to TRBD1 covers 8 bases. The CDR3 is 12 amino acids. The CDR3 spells CANGQGTGELFF. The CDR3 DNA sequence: TGTGCTAACGGACAGGGCACCGGGGAGCTGTTTTTT.

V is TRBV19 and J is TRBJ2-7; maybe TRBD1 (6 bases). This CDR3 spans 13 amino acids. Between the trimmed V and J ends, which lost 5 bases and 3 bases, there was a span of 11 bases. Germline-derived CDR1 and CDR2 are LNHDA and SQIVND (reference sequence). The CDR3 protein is CASSPGGGYEQYF. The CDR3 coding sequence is TGTGCCAGTAGTCCTGGGGGCGGCTACGAGCAGTACTTC.

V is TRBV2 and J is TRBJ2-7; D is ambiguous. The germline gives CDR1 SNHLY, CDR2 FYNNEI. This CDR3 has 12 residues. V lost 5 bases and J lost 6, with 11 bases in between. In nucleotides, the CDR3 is TGTGCCAGCAGTTATGATTACGGCGAGCAGTACTTC. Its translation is CASSYDYGEQYF.

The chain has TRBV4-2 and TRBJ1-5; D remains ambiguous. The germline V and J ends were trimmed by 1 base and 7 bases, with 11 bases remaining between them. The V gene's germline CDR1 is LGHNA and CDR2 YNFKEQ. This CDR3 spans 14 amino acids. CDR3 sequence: CASSQGVGNQPQHF. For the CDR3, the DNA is TGTGCCAGCAGCCAAGGGGTAGGGAACCAGCCCCAGCATTTT.

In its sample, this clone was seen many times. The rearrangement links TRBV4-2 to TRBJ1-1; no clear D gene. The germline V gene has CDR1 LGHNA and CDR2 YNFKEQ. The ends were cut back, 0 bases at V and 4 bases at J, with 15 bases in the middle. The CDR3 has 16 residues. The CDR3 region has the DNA TGTGCCAGCAGCCAAGATGCGTCTTCGGGCGGCACTGAAGCTTTCTTT. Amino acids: CASSQDASSGGTEAFF.

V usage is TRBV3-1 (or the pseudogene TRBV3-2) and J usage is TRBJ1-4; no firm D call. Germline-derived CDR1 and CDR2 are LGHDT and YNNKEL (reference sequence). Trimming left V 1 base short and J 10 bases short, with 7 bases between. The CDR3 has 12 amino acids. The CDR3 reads CASSQVEGKLFF. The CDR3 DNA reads TGTGCCAGCAGCCAAGTGGAAGGAAAACTGTTTTTT.

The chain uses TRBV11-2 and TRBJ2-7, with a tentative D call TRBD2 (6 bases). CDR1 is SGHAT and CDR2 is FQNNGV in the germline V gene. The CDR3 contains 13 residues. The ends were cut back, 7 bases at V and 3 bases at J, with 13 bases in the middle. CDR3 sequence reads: CASTLMGGYEQYF. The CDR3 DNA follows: TGTGCCAGCACGTTGATGGGGGGCTACGAGCAGTACTTC.

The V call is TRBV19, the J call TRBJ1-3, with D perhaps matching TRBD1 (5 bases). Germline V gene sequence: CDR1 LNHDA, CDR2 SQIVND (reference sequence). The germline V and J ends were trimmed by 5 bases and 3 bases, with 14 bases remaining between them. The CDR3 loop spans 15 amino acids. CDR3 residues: CASSPVQGYGNTIYF. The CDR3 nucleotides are TGTGCCAGTAGTCCTGTCCAGGGTTATGGAAACACCATATATTTT.

The CDR3 region is CASTLIVGRLGTEAFF. The CDR3 DNA reads TGTGCCAGCACCCTCATAGTGGGCCGTTTGGGCACTGAAGCTTTCTTT. The chain combines TRBV7-9 with TRBJ1-1; D remains unclear. V gave up 7 bases and J gave up 4 bases, with 22 bases separating them. Germline values: CDR1 SEHNR, CDR2 FQNEAQ (reference sequence). The CDR3 runs to 16 residues.